Shown below are 16 T cell receptor beta chains from a single sample sequenced in a study of T cell changes during pregnancy in multiple sclerosis. Data came from immunoSEQ multiplex PCR; TCRdb stores just in-frame clones and leaves some out. Of 85,000 to 100,000 clones listed, approximately 92% were seen once; the top ten hold over 1.5%. This specimen was peripheral blood, taken in the first trimester of pregnancy. The receptors stem from a female donor with multiple sclerosis, enrolled in a pregnancy study.

CDR3 sequence: CATYSGTSGRVDTQYF. In DNA form, the CDR3 reads TGTGCCACCTATTCCGGGACTAGCGGGAGGGTAGATACGCAGTATTTT. J is TRBJ2-3 and V is TRBV6-6; 16 bases agree with TRBD2. The germline gives CDR1 MNHNY, CDR2 SVGAGI (reference sequence). The CDR3 is 16 residues long. The junction had 9 bases not matched to a gene; V was cut back by 10 bases and J by 5 bases.

The chain combines TRBV7-2 with TRBJ2-7; no definite D call. Trimming left V 5 bases short and J 0 bases short, with 8 bases between. The CDR3 totals 13 residues. The germline V gene encodes CDR1 SGHTA and CDR2 FQGNSA. The CDR3 DNA sequence: TGTGCCAGCAGCCTTTGGGCCTCCTACGAGCAGTACTTC. This codes for CASSLWASYEQYF.

The CDR3 sequence: CASSLDSGRTDTQYF. DNA of the CDR3: TGTGCCAGCAGCTTGGATAGCGGGAGAACAGATACGCAGTATTTT. The rearrangement uses TRBV5-4 and TRBJ2-3; TRBD2 agrees at 9 bases. Germline V CDR1 and CDR2: SGHNT, YYREEE (reference sequence). V was clipped by 0 bases and J by 3 bases; unmatched bases: 2. There are 15 residues in the CDR3.

V gene TRBV28 combines with J gene TRBJ2-7; D gene unclear. The CDR3 is made up of 12 amino acids. CDR1 and CDR2 from the germline V gene are MDHEN and SYDVKM. The V end lost 1 base, the J end lost 5 bases, and 6 bases lay between the germline ends. In DNA, the CDR3 is TGTGCCAGCAGTTTATCGCGCGACGAGCAGTACTTC. Residues: CASSLSRDEQYF.

This rearrangement joins TRBV7-2 to TRBJ2-1; 9 bases line up with TRBD2. The germline gives CDR1 SGHTA, CDR2 FQGNSA. With V trimmed by 5 bases and J by 4 bases, 3 bases remained unmatched. The CDR3 has 14 amino acids. CDR3 in DNA: TGTGCCAGCAGCAAGACTAGCGGTTACAATGAGCAGTTCTTC. This gives the protein CASSKTSGYNEQFF.

The CDR3 is CASSRSPGVDTEAFF. CDR3 nucleotide sequence: TGTGCCAGCAGTCGATCCCCGGGGGTGGACACTGAAGCTTTCTTT. V gene TRBV27 combines with J gene TRBJ1-1, with a weak D call TRBD1 (5 bases). The CDR3 is 15 amino acids. The V gene's germline CDR1 is MNHEY and CDR2 SMNVEV (reference sequence). The ends were cut back, 5 bases at V and 3 bases at J, with 16 bases in the middle.

The genes are TRBV28 and TRBJ2-7; 8 bases map to TRBD1. The trim removed 2 bases at V and 11 bases at J, leaving 8 bases unmatched. This CDR3 contains 13 residues. Germline lookup yields CDR1 MDHEN and CDR2 SYDVKM. The CDR3 sequence is CASSLRGQGVKYF. In nucleotides, the CDR3 is TGTGCCAGCAGTTTAAGAGGACAGGGTGTTAAGTACTTC. The complete variable domain, with remaining parts taken from reference TRBV28 and TRBJ2-7, reads DVKVTQSSRYLVKRTGEKVFLECVQDMDHENMFWYRQDPGLGLRLIYFSYDVKMKEKGDIPEGYSVSREKKERFSLILESASTNQTSMYLCASSLRGQGVKYFGPGTRLTVT.

The CDR3 DNA reads TGTGCCTGGGCTACAGGGGTCAATCAGCCCCAGCATTTT. It is translated as CAWATGVNQPQHF. The genes are TRBV30 and TRBJ1-5, with 7 bases identical to TRBD1. CDR3 size: 13 residues. V shed 5 bases and J 3 bases; nucleotides not matched to a gene: 4. Per the germline V gene, CDR1 is GTSNPN and CDR2 is SVGIG (reference sequence).

CDR3: CASSALSGSSYNEQFF. CDR3 bases: TGTGCCAGCAGTGCCCTTAGCGGGAGCTCCTACAATGAGCAGTTCTTC. V gene TRBV2 combines with J gene TRBJ2-1, with 9 positions matching TRBD2. The V and J ends lost 4 bases and 0 bases, in that order; junction bases with no gene match: 4. Germline V lookup: CDR1 SNHLY, CDR2 FYNNEI. The CDR3 is 16 amino acids.

The rearrangement joins TRBV29-1 to TRBJ2-7, with TRBD2 as a possible D gene (5 bases). Germline values: CDR1 SQVTM, CDR2 ANQGSEA. Trimming removed 1 base at V and 5 bases at J, with 15 bases between. The CDR3 length is 14 residues. CDR3 sequence reads: CSVEVRGLDHEQYF. For the CDR3, the DNA is TGCAGCGTTGAAGTACGAGGGCTGGACCACGAGCAGTACTTC.

The rearrangement links TRBV19 to TRBJ1-1; the match to TRBD1 covers 7 bases. V was clipped by 1 base and J by 1 base; unmatched bases: 9. Germline values: CDR1 LNHDA, CDR2 SQIVND (reference sequence). There are 17 residues in the CDR3. For the CDR3, the DNA is TGTGCCAGTAGTATAGGTGGCGCAGGGGGAAAGAACACTGAAGCTTTCTTT. Protein: CASSIGGAGGKNTEAFF.

The chain joins TRBV10-3 to TRBJ2-7; 7 positions match TRBD1. Trimming took 2 bases from V and 5 from J; bases not matched to a gene: 0. The germline V gene has CDR1 ENHRY and CDR2 SYGVKD. The CDR3 spans 12 residues. The CDR3 spells CAISETGDEQYF. The DNA for the CDR3 is TGTGCCATCAGTGAGACAGGGGACGAGCAGTACTTC.

The chain employs TRBV5-1 and TRBJ2-1; 9 bases map to TRBD2. The CDR3 runs to 19 residues. Germline CDR1 and CDR2: SGHRS and YFSETQ. With V trimmed by 4 bases and J by 0 bases, 14 bases remained unmatched. CDR3 amino acids: CASSDPGLAWGSSYNEQFF. CDR3 DNA: TGCGCCAGCAGCGACCCGGGACTAGCTTGGGGAAGCTCCTACAATGAGCAGTTCTTC. Filled out from reference TRBV5-1 and TRBJ2-1, the complete variable domain reads KAGVTQTPRYLIKTRGQQVTLSCSPISGHRSVSWYQQTPGQGLQFLFEYFSETQRNKGNFPGRFSGRQFSNSRSEMNVSTLELGDSALYLCASSDPGLAWGSSYNEQFFGPGTRLTVL.

V usage is TRBV27 and J usage is TRBJ2-1, with D perhaps matching TRBD2 (6 bases). Trimming removed 5 bases from V and 0 bases from J, with 14 bases in between. From germline, CDR1 is MNHEY and CDR2 SMNVEV (reference sequence). This CDR3 spans 16 amino acids. The CDR3 DNA reads as TGTGCCAGCAGTCCGGGACTCGGGAGCTCCTACAATGAGCAGTTCTTC. The encoded protein is CASSPGLGSSYNEQFF.

This rearrangement joins TRBV2 to TRBJ1-2; D possibly corresponds to TRBD1 (5 bases). The CDR3 extends over 10 amino acids. V shed 6 bases and J shed 8 bases, with 7 bases lying between them. CDR1 is SNHLY, CDR2 FYNNEI, per germline. The CDR3 region is CASRGGGYTF. The DNA of the CDR3 is TGTGCCAGCAGGGGGGGAGGCTACACCTTC.

The chain uses TRBV5-1 and TRBJ2-7, with TRBD1 matching over 7 bases. Germline V CDR1 and CDR2: SGHRS, YFSETQ. This CDR3 comprises 15 residues. V trimming: 0 bases; J trimming: 5 bases; junction bases outside the gene matches: 8. The CDR3: CASSLEAGGYDEQYF. The CDR3 DNA follows: TGCGCCAGCAGCTTGGAGGCAGGGGGATATGACGAGCAGTACTTC. Looking up the rest from reference TRBV5-1 and TRBJ2-7 gives the full variable domain: KAGVTQTPRYLIKTRGQQVTLSCSPISGHRSVSWYQQTPGQGLQFLFEYFSETQRNKGNFPGRFSGRQFSNSRSEMNVSTLELGDSALYLCASSLEAGGYDEQYFGPGTRLTVT.